This entry lists 7 T cell receptor beta chains sequenced from one sample in a study of shared clonotypes between healthy human individuals (dated by TCRdb to 2018 to 2020). To prepare the library, the immunoSEQ multiplex PCR assay was applied. As stored in TCRdb, this immuneACCESS dataset retains in-frame rearrangements with V and J assigned. A fraction of the clones does not appear; measured against another copy, unresolved V genes explain less than half of the discrepancy, and the remainder lacks a known reason. The sample has about 2.1 million clones on record, just under 95% of them singletons. The ten largest clones add up to around 1.7% of the sample. For the CD8 naive samples, CD45RO-negative cells were positively selected for CCR7, yielding a CD45RA+CCR7+ population from which TemRA cells were excluded. The sequencing sample was made of naive CD8+ T cells from PBMCs. The cell subset or site label on this specimen signifies: CD45RA+CCR7+. These receptors all stem from a young man in good health. Some clones in this sample may be carry-over from other donors' samples.

The rearrangement uses TRBV2 and TRBJ1-5; weak D call: TRBD1 (6 bases). The germline V gene has CDR1 SNHLY and CDR2 FYNNEI. CDR3 size: 15 residues. V dropped 3 bases and J dropped 6 bases, with 15 bases sitting between them. The CDR3 DNA is TGTGCCAGCAGTGAGTCGGGGGCGTTGAGTCAGCCCCAGCATTTT. The encoded protein is CASSESGALSQPQHF.

This clone was observed once. This chain links TRBV10-1 with TRBJ2-7; D uncertain. CDR1 WNHNN and CDR2 SYGVQD come from the germline V gene (reference sequence). V shed 3 bases and J shed 5 bases, with 11 bases lying between them. The CDR3 is 13 residues long. The CDR3 coding sequence is TGCGCCAGCAGTGACGGCCAACTGAACGAGCAGTACTTC. This encodes CASSDGQLNEQYF.

J is TRBJ1-4 and V is TRBV30; possible D gene TRBD1, 5 bases. Trimming removed 0 bases from V and 4 bases from J, with 12 bases in between. In germline, CDR1 is GTSNPN, CDR2 SVGIG (reference sequence). The CDR3 totals 15 residues. The DNA of the CDR3 is TGTGCCTGGAGTGTAGTGGGACGGATTAATGAAAAACTGTTTTTT. Translating it yields CAWSVVGRINEKLFF.

Only one count was recorded for this clone. This rearrangement joins TRBV27 to TRBJ2-1; possibly TRBD2 for D (7 bases). V dropped 5 bases and J dropped 8 bases, with 22 bases sitting between them. The V gene's germline CDR1 is MNHEY and CDR2 SMNVEV (reference sequence). The length of the CDR3 is 16 residues. CDR3 DNA sequence: TGTGCCAGCAGTCCCCGGGGAGGGGACATTATTTATGAGCAGTTCTTC. Its translation: CASSPRGGDIIYEQFF.

The gene calls are TRBV10-1 and TRBJ2-7, with 9 bases fitting TRBD1. This CDR3 has 14 amino acids. The junction had 6 bases not matched to a gene; V was cut back by 5 bases and J by 4 bases. CDR1 is WNHNN, CDR2 SYGVQD, per germline (reference sequence). Written as DNA, the CDR3 is TGCGCCAGCAGTCAGGGACAGGGATTGTACGAGCAGTACTTC. Protein: CASSQGQGLYEQYF.

In regard to this clone: Other DNA sequences in this sample translate to the same CDR3. V and J are TRBV6-5 and TRBJ2-7; TRBD2 might be the D (6 bases). The V and J ends lost 6 bases and 3 bases respectively, with 12 bases between them. This CDR3 has 13 residues. CDR1 and CDR2 (germline): MNHEY, SVGAGI. CDR3 in amino acids: CASSPRRGYEQYF. The CDR3 nucleotides read TGTGCCAGCAGCCCACGGCGGGGCTACGAGCAGTACTTC.

On this clone itself: The sample holds other DNA sequences that translate to the same CDR3. The chain recombines TRBV28 with TRBJ2-7; D is unclear. Germline V gene data show CDR1 as MDHEN and CDR2 as SYDVKM. Deletions cut 6 bases from V and 3 bases from J, with 6 bases between. The CDR3 totals 11 residues. CDR3 loop: CASSPGYEQYF. As DNA, the CDR3 is TGTGCCAGCAGCCCTGGCTACGAGCAGTACTTC.